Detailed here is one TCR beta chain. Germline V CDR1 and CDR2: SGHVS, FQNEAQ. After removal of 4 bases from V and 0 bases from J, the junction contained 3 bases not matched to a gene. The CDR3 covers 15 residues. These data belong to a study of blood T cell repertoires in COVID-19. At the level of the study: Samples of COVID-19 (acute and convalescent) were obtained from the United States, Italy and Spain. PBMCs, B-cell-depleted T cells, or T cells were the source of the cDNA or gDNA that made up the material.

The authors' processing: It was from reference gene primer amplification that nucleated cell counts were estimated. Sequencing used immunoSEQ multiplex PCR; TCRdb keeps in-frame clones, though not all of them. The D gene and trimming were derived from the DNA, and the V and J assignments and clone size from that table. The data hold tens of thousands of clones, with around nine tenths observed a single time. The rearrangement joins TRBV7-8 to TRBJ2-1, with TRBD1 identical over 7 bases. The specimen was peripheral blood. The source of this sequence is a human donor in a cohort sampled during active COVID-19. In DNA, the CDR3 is TGTGCCAGCAGCTCGACAGGGTTCTCCTACAATGAGCAGTTCTTC. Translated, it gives CASSSTGFSYNEQFF. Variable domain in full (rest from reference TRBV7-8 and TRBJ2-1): GAGVSQSPRYKVAKRGQDVALRCDPISGHVSLFWYQQALGQGPEFLTYFQNEAQLDKSGLPSDRFFAERPEGSVSTLKIQRTQQEDSAVYLCASSSTGFSYNEQFFGPGTRLTVL.